Following are 2 T cell receptor beta chains from one sample sequenced in a study of early T cells in non-severe SARS-CoV-2 infection. TCRdb re-called the 5' RACE reads through MiXCR, storing one row per CDR3 protein. The profile covers tens of thousands of distinct CDR3 sequences, with approximately 8.7% appearing a single time and around 12% taken by the ten largest. The sample was whole blood, taken at baseline. The origin of the receptors is an adult who was a healthcare worker with PCR-confirmed SARS-CoV-2 infection or an uninfected control (not recorded which).

The CDR3 reads CASSIRLVGDTQYF. The CDR3 DNA sequence: TGTGCCAGTAGTATTAGACTAGTGGGAGATACGCAGTATTTT. The V call is TRBV19, the J call TRBJ2-3; perhaps TRBD2 as D (6 bases). There are 14 residues in the CDR3. In germline, CDR1 is LNHDA, CDR2 SQIVND (reference sequence). Trimming cost V 3 bases and J 5 bases, with 12 bases left between them. Full variable domain (rest looked up from reference TRBV19 and TRBJ2-3): DGGITQSPKYLFRKEGQNVTLSCEQNLNHDAMYWYRQDPGQGLRLIYYSQIVNDFQKGDIAEGYSVSREKKESFPLTVTSAQKNPTAFYLCASSIRLVGDTQYFGPGTRLTVL.

In this sample, this clonotype turned up many times. The chain joins TRBV20-1 to TRBJ1-1; 7 bases match TRBD1. The CDR3 consists of 15 residues. Germline V lookup: CDR1 DFQATT, CDR2 SNEGSKA (reference sequence). J lost 0 bases, V lost 6 bases, and 10 bases had no gene match. CDR3 protein: CSALLPGQMNTEAFF. CDR3 in DNA: TGCAGTGCCCTCTTACCGGGACAGATGAACACTGAAGCTTTCTTT.